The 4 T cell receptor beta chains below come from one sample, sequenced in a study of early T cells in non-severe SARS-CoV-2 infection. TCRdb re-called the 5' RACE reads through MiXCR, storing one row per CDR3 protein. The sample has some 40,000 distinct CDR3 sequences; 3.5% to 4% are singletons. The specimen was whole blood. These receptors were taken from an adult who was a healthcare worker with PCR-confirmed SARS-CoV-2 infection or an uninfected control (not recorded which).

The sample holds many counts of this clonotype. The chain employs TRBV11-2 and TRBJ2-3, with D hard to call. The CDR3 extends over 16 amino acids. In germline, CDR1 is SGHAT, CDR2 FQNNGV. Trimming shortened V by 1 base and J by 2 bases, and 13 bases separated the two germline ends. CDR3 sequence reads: CASSLGPQGYTDTQYF. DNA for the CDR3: TGTGCCAGCAGCTTAGGACCCCAAGGCTACACAGATACGCAGTATTTT.

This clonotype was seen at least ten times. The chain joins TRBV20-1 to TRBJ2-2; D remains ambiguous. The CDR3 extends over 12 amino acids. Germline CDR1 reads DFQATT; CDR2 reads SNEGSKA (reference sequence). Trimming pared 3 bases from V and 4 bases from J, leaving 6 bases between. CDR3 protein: CSARRFTGELFF. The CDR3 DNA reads TGCAGTGCTAGGCGGTTCACCGGGGAGCTGTTTTTT.

CDR3: CASSLGLAGNNEQFF. The CDR3 DNA follows: TGTGCCAGCAGCTTGGGGCTAGCGGGGAACAATGAGCAGTTCTTC. This rearrangement joins TRBV5-5 to TRBJ2-1; 9 bases fit TRBD2. Germline V gene lookup returns CDR1 SGHKS and CDR2 YYEKEE (reference sequence). V was pared by 0 bases and J by 5 bases, with 3 bases of the junction left unmatched. The CDR3 length is 15 residues.

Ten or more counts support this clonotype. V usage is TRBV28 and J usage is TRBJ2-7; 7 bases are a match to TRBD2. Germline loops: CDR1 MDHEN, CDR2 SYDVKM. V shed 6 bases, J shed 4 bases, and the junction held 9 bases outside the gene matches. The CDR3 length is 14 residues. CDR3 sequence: CASSLTGGLYEQYF. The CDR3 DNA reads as TGTGCCAGCAGCCTTACGGGGGGTCTTTACGAGCAGTACTTC. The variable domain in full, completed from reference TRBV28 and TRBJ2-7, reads DVKVTQSSRYLVKRTGEKVFLECVQDMDHENMFWYRQDPGLGLRLIYFSYDVKMKEKGDIPEGYSVSREKKERFSLILESASTNQTSMYLCASSLTGGLYEQYFGPGTRLTVT.